The entry that follows covers one TCR beta chain sequence. The antigen is undetermined. The sample comes from a study of PD-1 blockade in classical Hodgkin lymphoma. Sequencing used immunoSEQ multiplex PCR; TCRdb keeps in-frame clones, though not all of them. This repertoire shows about 25,000 clones, around 86% found once; its top ten account for roughly 2.5%. Findings of the study overall: TCR diversity rose significantly by C4D1 in CD4+ but not CD8+ cells.

Each patient relapsed following autologous stem cell transplantation, and prior brentuximab vedotin exposure differed. The sequence derives from a human donor with classical Hodgkin lymphoma. The sample in question was peripheral blood mononuclear cells (PBMCs), obtained at baseline.

CDR3 in amino acids: CASSPPTGNTEAFF. The CDR3 DNA reads TGTGCCAGCTCACCACCGACCGGGAACACTGAAGCTTTCTTT. J is TRBJ1-1 and V is TRBV18; no clear D gene. The germline gives CDR1 KGHSH, CDR2 LQKENI. This CDR3 has 14 amino acids. Trimming pared 0 bases from V and 1 base from J, leaving 6 bases between.